The clone carrying this T cell receptor beta chain has more than one count but fewer than ten. Its cognate antigen is unknown. This sample stems from a study of blood T cells in healthy people across ages. General study results and limits: Possibly confounding the expanded clonotype changes was the fact that donor CMV status was unknown. Naive T cell percentage and TCR beta diversity correlated strongly.

Primed by a sample-barcoded 5' primer and a J-beta primer mix, a second PCR proceeded for roughly 7 to 11 cycles. Tagging of each cDNA molecule was performed by a template-switch adaptor with 12 random nucleotides. TCRdb called the 5' RACE reads again in MiXCR, with one record for every CDR3 protein. Of more than 500,000 distinct CDR3 sequences in the sample, roughly a quarter were seen once. V lost 4 bases to trimming and J lost 9 bases, with 12 bases between them. The germline CDR1 and CDR2 sequences are SGHDN and FVKESK. The length of the CDR3 is 12 residues. The same data also contributed to another study, on T cells of mothers and their children. This second study says: Donors comprised three healthy Caucasian mothers plus their six children.

This rearrangement joins TRBV14 to TRBJ1-1; D gene unclear. This clonotype was obtained from a boy younger than 10 in good health. Sequencing input: blood. The CDR3 loop is CASSPGVTQAFF. In DNA form, the CDR3 reads TGTGCCAGCAGCCCAGGTGTAACTCAAGCTTTCTTT.